The source of this T cell receptor beta chain is a study of a mutant IDH1 vaccine in newly diagnosed glioma. Looking at the study overall: Radiotherapy alone preceded vaccination by 4-6 weeks; alternatively, vaccination started with temozolomide cycles. Beforehand, treatment had been radiotherapy, temozolomide, or both; the majority received both. Broader study findings: Apparently unrelated to pseudoprogression were changes in the top peripheral T cell clonotypes.

Sequencing was performed with immunoSEQ multiplex PCR; in TCRdb, only in-frame clones are kept and a portion is missing. The sample gives about 54,000 clones, about 86% of which show up once; around 1.7% is in the top ten. CDR3 length: 15 residues. Looked up from germline, CDR1 is SGHNT and CDR2 is YYREEE (reference sequence). The J segment lost 7 bases and the V segment lost 4 bases, leaving 8 bases of the junction unmatched. Time point defined: week 35, safety follow-up. In every dose of vaccine, 300 ug of mutant IDH1 20-mer peptide was given alongside topical imiquimod. On this clone: Its antigen is unknown.

This chain joins TRBV5-4 and TRBJ2-1, with TRBD2 matching 10 bases. This specimen consisted of PBMCs, obtained from a glioma patient whose treatment included an IDH1 peptide vaccine. The clonotype comes from a man between 35 and 55 years old with glioma. The CDR3 sequence: CASSAKAGGPNEQFF. In DNA, the CDR3 is TGTGCCAGCAGCGCGAAAGCGGGAGGGCCAAATGAGCAGTTCTTC.